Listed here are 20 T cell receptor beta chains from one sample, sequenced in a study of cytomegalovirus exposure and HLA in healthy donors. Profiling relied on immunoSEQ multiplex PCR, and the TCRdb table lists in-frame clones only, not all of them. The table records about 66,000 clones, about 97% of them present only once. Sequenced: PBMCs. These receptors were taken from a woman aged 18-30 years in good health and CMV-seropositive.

The CDR3 nucleotides read TGTGCCAGCAGCGTAGCGGCTAGCTCCTACGAGCAGTACTTC. Encoded protein: CASSVAASSYEQYF. This chain uses TRBV9 with TRBJ2-7; D remains unclear. The CDR3 runs to 14 residues. From germline, CDR1 is SGDLS and CDR2 YYNGEE. Trimming removed 0 bases at V and 0 bases at J, with 7 bases between.

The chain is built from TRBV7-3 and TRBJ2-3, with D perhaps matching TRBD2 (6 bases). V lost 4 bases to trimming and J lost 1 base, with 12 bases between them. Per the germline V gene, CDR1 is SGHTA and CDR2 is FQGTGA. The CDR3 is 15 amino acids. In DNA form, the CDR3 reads TGTGCCAGCAGCTCAACCGGGAGTGGCACAGATACGCAGTATTTT. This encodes CASSSTGSGTDTQYF.

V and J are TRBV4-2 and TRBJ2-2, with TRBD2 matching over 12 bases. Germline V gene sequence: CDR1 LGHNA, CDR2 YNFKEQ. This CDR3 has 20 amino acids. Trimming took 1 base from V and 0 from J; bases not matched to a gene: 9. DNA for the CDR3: TGTGCCAGCAGCCAAGTTAGGCCGGGACTAGCGGGCTCGAACACCGGGGAGCTGTTTTTT. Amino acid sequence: CASSQVRPGLAGSNTGELFF.

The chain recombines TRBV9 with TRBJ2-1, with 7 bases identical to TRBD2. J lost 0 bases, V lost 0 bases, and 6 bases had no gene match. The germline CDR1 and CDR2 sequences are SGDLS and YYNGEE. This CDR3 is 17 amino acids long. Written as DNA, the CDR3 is TGTGCCAGCAGCGTAGCTTCTAGCGGAAGCTCCTACAATGAGCAGTTCTTC. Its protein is CASSVASSGSSYNEQFF.

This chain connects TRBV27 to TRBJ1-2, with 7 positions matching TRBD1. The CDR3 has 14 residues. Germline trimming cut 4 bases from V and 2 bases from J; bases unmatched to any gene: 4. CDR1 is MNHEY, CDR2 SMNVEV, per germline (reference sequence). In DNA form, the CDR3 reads TGTGCCAGCAGTTCACAGGGGAAGAACTATGGCTACACCTTC. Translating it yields CASSSQGKNYGYTF.

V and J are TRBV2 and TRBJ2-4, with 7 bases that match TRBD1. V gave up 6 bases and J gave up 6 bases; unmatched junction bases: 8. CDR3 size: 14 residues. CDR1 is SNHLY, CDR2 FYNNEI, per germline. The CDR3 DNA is TGTGCCAGCAGGATCGACAGGGCGGCAAACATTCAGTACTTC. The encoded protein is CASRIDRAANIQYF.

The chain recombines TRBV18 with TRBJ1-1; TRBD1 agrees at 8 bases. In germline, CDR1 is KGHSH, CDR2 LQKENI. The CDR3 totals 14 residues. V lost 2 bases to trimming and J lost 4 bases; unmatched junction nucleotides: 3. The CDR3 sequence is CASSPDRGGTEAFF. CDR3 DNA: TGTGCCAGCTCACCAGACAGGGGAGGCACTGAAGCTTTCTTT.

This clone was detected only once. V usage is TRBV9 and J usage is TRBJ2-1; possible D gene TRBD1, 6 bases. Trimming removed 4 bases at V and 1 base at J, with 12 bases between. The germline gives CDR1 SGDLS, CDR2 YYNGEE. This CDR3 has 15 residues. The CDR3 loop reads CASSPTGLSYNEQFF. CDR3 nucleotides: TGTGCCAGCAGCCCGACAGGTCTATCCTACAATGAGCAGTTCTTC.

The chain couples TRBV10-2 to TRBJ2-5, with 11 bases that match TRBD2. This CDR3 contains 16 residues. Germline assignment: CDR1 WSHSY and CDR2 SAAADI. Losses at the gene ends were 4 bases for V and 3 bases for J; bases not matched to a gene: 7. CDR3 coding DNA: TGCGCCAGCAGTGCCCAGACTAGCGGGGCTAAAGAGACCCAGTACTTC. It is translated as CASSAQTSGAKETQYF.

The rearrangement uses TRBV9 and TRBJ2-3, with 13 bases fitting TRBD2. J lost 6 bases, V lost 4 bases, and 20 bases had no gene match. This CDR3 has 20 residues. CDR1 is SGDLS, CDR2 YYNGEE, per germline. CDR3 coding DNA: TGTGCCAGCAGCCGAAGCCAAGGACTAGCGGGAGTCTCCGTGGGGGATACGCAGTATTTT. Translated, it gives CASSRSQGLAGVSVGDTQYF.

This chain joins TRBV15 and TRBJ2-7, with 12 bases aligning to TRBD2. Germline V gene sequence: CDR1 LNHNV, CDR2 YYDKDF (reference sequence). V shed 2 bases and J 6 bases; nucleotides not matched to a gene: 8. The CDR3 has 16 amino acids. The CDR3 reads CATSRPILAGGSEQYF. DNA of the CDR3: TGTGCCACCAGCAGACCTATACTAGCGGGAGGTAGCGAGCAGTACTTC.

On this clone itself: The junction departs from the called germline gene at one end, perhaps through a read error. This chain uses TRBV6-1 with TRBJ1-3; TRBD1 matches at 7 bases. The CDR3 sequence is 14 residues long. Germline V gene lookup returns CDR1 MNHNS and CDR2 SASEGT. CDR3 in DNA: TGTGCCAGCAGCGAATCACGGGGCTCCCGACAGGGAAATTTT. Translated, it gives CASSESRGSRQGNF.

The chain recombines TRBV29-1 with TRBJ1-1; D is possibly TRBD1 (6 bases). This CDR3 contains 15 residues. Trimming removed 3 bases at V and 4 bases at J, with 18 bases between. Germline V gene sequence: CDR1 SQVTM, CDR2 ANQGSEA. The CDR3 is CSVDVSRGGGTEAFF. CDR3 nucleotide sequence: TGCAGCGTTGATGTGTCAAGGGGGGGAGGCACTGAAGCTTTCTTT. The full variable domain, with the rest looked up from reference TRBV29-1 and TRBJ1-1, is SAVISQKPSRDICQRGTSLTIQCQVDSQVTMMFWYRQQPGQSLTLIATANQGSEATYESGFVIDKFPISRPNLTFSTLTVSNMSPEDSSIYLCSVDVSRGGGTEAFFGQGTRLTVV.

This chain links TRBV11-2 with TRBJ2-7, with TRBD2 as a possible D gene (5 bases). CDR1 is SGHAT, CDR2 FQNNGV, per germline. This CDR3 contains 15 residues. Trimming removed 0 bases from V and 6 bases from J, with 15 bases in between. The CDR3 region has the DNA TGTGCCAGCAGCTTAGAGAGGGCGGCTGCAACCGAGCAGTACTTC. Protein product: CASSLERAAATEQYF.

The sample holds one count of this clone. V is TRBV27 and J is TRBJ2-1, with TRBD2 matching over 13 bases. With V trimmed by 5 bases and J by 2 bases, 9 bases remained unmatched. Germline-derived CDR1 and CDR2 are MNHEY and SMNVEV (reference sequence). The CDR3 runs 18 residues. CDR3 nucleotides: TGTGCCAGCAGTGACACTGGGGGGACTAGCGGGGCCTACAATGAGCAGTTCTTC. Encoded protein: CASSDTGGTSGAYNEQFF.

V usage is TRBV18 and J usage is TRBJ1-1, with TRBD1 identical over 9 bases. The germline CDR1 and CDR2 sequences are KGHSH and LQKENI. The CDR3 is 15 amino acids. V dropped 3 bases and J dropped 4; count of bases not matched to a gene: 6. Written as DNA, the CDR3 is TGTGCCAGCTCACCCCGTCCGGGACAGGGCACTGAAGCTTTCTTT. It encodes CASSPRPGQGTEAFF.

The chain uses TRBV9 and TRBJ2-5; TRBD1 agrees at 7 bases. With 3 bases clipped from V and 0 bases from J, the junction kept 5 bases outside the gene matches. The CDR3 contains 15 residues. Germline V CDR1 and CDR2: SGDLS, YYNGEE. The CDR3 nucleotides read TGTGCCAGCAGCGCCGGGACAGCGAACCAAGAGACCCAGTACTTC. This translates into CASSAGTANQETQYF.

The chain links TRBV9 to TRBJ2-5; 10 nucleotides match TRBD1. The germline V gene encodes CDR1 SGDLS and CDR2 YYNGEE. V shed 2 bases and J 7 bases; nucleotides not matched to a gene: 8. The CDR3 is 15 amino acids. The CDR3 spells CASSVRQGAGGTQYF. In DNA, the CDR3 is TGTGCCAGCAGCGTGAGACAGGGGGCAGGTGGGACCCAGTACTTC.

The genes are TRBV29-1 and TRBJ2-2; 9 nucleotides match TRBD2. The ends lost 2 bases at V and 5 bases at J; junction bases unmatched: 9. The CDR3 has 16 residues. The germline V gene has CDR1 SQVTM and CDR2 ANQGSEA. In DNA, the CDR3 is TGCAGCGTTGAACAGACTAGCGGAGGGGTAACCGGGGAGCTGTTTTTT. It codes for CSVEQTSGGVTGELFF.

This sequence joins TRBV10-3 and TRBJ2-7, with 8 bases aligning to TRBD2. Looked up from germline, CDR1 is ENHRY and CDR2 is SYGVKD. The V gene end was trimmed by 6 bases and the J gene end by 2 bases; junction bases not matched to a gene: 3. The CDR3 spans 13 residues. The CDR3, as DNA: TGTGCCATCAGCCCGGGAGGGACCTACGAGCAGTACTTC. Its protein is CAISPGGTYEQYF.